The clone carrying this TCR beta chain has more than one count but fewer than ten. No antigen is known for it. The protocol was immunoSEQ multiplex PCR, while the TCRdb copy is restricted to in-frame clones and leaves out a portion. The sample contains tens of thousands of clones, 90% to 97% of which appear only once. Time point defined: recipient sample about 28 days before transplant, after cytoreduction. The data are from a study of T cell clonotyping in hematopoietic cell transplantation. The wider study: Pretransplant recipient samples were taken after cytoreduction.

Study results and limitations: Cells were unsorted, so CD4 and CD8 contributions were not separated. Recipient TCR diversity dropped after transplant; expanded clonotypes rose from day 30 to 180. Few recipient clonotypes overlapped donors; over 95% were de novo at given depth.

Here the sequenced sample was peripheral blood mononuclear cells, taken before stem cell transplant. This TCR was sampled from a woman aged 45-65 years with acute myeloid leukemia. Some clones in this sample may be carry-over from other donors' samples.

In DNA form, the CDR3 reads TGTGCCTGGGCCGGGACAGGCAGCAATCAGCCCCAGCATTTT. This gives the protein CAWAGTGSNQPQHF. The chain employs TRBV30 and TRBJ1-5; the match to TRBD1 covers 8 bases. The CDR3 is made up of 14 amino acids. V shed 5 bases and J 1 base; nucleotides not matched to a gene: 4. Germline V gene lookup returns CDR1 GTSNPN and CDR2 SVGIG (reference sequence).